This TCR beta chain was retrieved from a study of blood T cell repertoires in COVID-19. Background on the study: Researchers got acute and convalescent COVID-19 samples from the United States, Italy and Spain. Nucleic acid was either cDNA or gDNA, and it came from T cells, B-cell-depleted T cells, or PBMCs.

Trimming took 1 base from V and 2 from J, leaving 16 bases between them. The CDR3 has 18 amino acids. Germline values: CDR1 SGHRS, CDR2 YFSETQ. Per the original methods: For nucleated cells, counts were estimated from reference gene primer amplification. Produced via immunoSEQ multiplex PCR; TCRdb's table is partial and in-frame only. V and J calls plus clone size are reproduced from that table; the DNA served to infer D and trimming. This repertoire shows more than 150,000 clones, under 90% found once; its top ten account for approximately 6.7%. The V call is TRBV5-1, the J call TRBJ1-6; D call uncertain. The source is a man aged 40-49 years with acute or convalescent COVID-19. The source material was peripheral blood. CDR3 sequence (DNA): TGCGCCAGCAGCTTGAATTCCGGAGAACGAACCTATAATTCACCCCTCCACTTT. It encodes CASSLNSGERTYNSPLHF.